A selection of T cell receptor beta chains follows, all from one sample in a study of T-cell reconstitution after alpha-beta-depleted transplantation in children. MiXCR, run by TCRdb on the PCR reads, gives a single entry per CDR3 protein. The table has 200,000 to 250,000 distinct CDR3 sequences, around 9.5% seen once. The specimen was PBMCs from the stem cell graft donor, collected from the stem cell graft. The receptors were gathered from a human donor who donated a stem cell graft to a child with acute lymphoblastic leukemia. Each CDR3 is given without its conserved first and last residue.

V gene: TRBV2
CDR3 protein: ASSGYRDEKLF

V gene: TRBV20-1
CDR3 protein: SARDAGSGNTIY

V gene: TRBV5-1
CDR3 protein: ASSETGGQSKLF

V gene: TRBV6-2/TRBV6-3
CDR3 protein: ASSSTGHPNTDTQY

V gene: TRBV5-6
CDR3 protein: ASSLSRSGSATQY

V gene: TRBV12-3/TRBV12-4
CDR3 protein: ASIGSELNTEAF

V gene: TRBV5-1
CDR3 protein: ASSPSGTTETQY

V gene: TRBV29-1
CDR3 protein: SVEMGADEQY

V gene: TRBV29-1
CDR3 protein: SLTDRSNYGYT

V gene: TRBV18
CDR3 protein: ASSPEGGFTDTQY

V gene: TRBV21-1
CDR3 protein: ASSKPDTRSSTDTQY

V gene: TRBV7-2
CDR3 protein: ASSLAGITEAF